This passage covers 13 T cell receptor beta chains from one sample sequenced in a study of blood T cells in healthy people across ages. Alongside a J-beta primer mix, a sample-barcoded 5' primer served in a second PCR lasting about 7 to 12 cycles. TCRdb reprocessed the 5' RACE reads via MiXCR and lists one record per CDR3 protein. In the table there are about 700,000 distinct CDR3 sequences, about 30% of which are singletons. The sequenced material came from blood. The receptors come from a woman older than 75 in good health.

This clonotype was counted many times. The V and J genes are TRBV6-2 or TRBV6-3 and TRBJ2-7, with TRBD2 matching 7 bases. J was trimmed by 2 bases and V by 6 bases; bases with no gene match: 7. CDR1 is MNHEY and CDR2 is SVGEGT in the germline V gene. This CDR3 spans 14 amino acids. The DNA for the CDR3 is TGTGCCAGCAGATCGGGGGGAGCCACCTACGAGCAGTACTTC. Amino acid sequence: CASRSGGATYEQYF.

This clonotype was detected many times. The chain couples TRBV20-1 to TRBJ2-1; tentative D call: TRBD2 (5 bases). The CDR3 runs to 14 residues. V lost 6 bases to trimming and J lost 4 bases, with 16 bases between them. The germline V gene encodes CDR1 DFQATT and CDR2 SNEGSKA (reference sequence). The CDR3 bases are TGCAGTGCGACGGTAGGCGGGCCATACAATGAGCAGTTCTTC. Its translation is CSATVGGPYNEQFF.

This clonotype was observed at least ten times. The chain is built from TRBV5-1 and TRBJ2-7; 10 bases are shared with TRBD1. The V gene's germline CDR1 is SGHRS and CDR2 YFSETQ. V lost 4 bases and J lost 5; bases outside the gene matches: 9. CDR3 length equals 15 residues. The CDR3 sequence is CASSPWTGGLDEQYF. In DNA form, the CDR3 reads TGCGCCAGCAGCCCCTGGACAGGGGGTTTAGACGAGCAGTACTTC.

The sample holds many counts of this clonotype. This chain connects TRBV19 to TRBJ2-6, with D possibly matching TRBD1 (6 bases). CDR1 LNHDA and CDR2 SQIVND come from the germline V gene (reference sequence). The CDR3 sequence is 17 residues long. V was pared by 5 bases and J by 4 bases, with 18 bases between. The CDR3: CASSPGRGGRGANVLTF. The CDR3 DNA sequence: TGTGCCAGTAGTCCTGGTCGAGGGGGTCGGGGGGCCAACGTCCTGACTTTC.

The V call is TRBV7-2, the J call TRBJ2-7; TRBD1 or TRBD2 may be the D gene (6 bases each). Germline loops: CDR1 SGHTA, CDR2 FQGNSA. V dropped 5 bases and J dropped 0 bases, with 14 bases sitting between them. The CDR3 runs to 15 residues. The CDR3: CASSPRRGISYEQYF. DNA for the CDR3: TGTGCCAGCAGCCCCCGGAGGGGGATCTCCTACGAGCAGTACTTC.

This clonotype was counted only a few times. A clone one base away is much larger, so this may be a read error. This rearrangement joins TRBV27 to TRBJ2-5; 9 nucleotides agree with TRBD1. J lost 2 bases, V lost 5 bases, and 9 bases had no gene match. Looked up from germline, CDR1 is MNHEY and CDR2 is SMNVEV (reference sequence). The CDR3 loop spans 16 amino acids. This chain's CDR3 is CASSQMMGQGQETQYF. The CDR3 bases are TGTGCCAGCAGTCAGATGATGGGACAGGGACAAGAGACCCAGTACTTC.

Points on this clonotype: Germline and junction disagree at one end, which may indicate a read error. The CDR3 sequence is CASSPLSENSPPHF. CDR3 nucleotide sequence: TGTGCCAGCTCACCATTGTCCGAGAACTCACCCCCCCACTTT. The chain recombines TRBV18 with TRBJ1-6; D ambiguous. The CDR3 runs to 14 residues. Germline CDR1 is KGHSH and CDR2 is LQKENI.

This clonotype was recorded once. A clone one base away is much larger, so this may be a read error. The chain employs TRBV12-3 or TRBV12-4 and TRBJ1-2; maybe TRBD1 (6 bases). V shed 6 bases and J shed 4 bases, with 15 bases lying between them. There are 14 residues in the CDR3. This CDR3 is CASSPETGVYGYTF. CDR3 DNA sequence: TGTGCCAGCAGCCCCGAGACAGGTGTCTATGGCTACACCTTC.

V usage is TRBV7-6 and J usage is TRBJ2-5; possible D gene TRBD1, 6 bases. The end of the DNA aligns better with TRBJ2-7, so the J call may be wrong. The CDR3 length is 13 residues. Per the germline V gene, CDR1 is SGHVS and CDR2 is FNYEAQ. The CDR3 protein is CASSLNQGYEQYF. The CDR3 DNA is TGTGCCAGCAGCCTCAATCAGGGGTACGAGCAGTACTTC.

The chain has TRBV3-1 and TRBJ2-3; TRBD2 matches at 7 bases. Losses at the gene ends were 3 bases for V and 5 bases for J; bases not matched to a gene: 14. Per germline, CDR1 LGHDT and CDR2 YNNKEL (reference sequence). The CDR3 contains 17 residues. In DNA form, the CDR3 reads TGTGCCAGCAGCCAGACCCCCAGTGCGGGGGTAGGAGATACGCAGTATTTT. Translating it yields CASSQTPSAGVGDTQYF.

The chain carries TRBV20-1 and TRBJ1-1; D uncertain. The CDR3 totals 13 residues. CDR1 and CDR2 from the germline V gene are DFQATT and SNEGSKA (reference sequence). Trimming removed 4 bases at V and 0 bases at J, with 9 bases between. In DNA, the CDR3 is TGCAGTGCTATCAAAGACATGAACACTGAAGCTTTCTTT. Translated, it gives CSAIKDMNTEAFF.

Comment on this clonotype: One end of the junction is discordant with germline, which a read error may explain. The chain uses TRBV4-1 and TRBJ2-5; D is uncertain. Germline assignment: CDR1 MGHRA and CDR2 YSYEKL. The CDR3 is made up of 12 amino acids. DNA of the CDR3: TGCGCCAGCACGACGGTCGGGCCTAAACCCGACTTC. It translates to CASTTVGPKPDF.

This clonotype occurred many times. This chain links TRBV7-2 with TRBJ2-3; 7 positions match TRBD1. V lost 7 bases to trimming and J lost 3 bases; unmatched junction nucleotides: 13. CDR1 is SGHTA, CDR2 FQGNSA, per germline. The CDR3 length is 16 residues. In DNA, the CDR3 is TGTGCCAGCACATCACAAACAGGGGAAGGAACAGATACGCAGTATTTT. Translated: CASTSQTGEGTDTQYF.